The 5 T cell receptor beta chains reported below all come from one sample, sequenced in a study of blood T cell repertoires in COVID-19. TCRdb's copy holds only in-frame clones and misses some; the assay was immunoSEQ multiplex PCR. The sample has roughly 200,000 clones, about 91% seen once. What was sequenced was peripheral blood. The receptors here all came from a woman younger than 45 with acute or convalescent COVID-19.

The chain couples TRBV10-3 to TRBJ2-7, with D unresolved. Germline V lookup: CDR1 ENHRY, CDR2 SYGVKD. The CDR3 runs 12 residues. Trimming took off 4 bases at V and 4 bases at J, with 8 bases between the two ends. Written as DNA, the CDR3 is TGTGCCATCAGTGGGCATCAATACGAGCAGTACTTC. As protein: CAISGHQYEQYF.

This clone was recorded a few times. CDR3 nucleotide sequence: TGTGCCAGCAGCGTCGAGGGCACTGAAGCTTTCTTT. Translated, it gives CASSVEGTEAFF. The chain uses TRBV9 and TRBJ1-1; D is unresolved. The CDR3 contains 12 residues. CDR1 and CDR2 (germline): SGDLS, YYNGEE. V shed 2 bases and J shed 4 bases, with 6 bases lying between them.

The J gene is TRBJ1-5, the V gene TRBV4-2, with D maybe TRBD1 (5 bases). V was cut by 0 bases and J by 5 bases, with 17 bases left in between. Germline V gene sequence: CDR1 LGHNA, CDR2 YNFKEQ. The CDR3 has 17 amino acids. CDR3 in DNA: TGTGCCAGCAGCCAAGATCCGGGGGGACGGCGAGATCAGCCCCAGCATTTT. Protein product: CASSQDPGGRRDQPQHF.

The rearrangement links TRBV2 to TRBJ2-3; D remains unclear. The CDR3 loop spans 12 amino acids. V was trimmed by 4 bases and J by 4 bases, leaving 6 bases between them. Looked up from germline, CDR1 is SNHLY and CDR2 is FYNNEI. In DNA, the CDR3 is TGTGCCAGCAGTGGTTCAGCAGATACGCAGTATTTT. Protein: CASSGSADTQYF.

This sequence joins TRBV15 and TRBJ2-7; the D is unclear. The CDR3 is made up of 14 amino acids. Germline CDR1 is LNHNV and CDR2 is YYDKDF (reference sequence). Trimming removed 0 bases from V and 6 bases from J, with 12 bases in between. The CDR3 bases are TGTGCCACCAGCAGAGATGGCATCTCCCGCGAGCAGTACTTC. This codes for CATSRDGISREQYF. The entire variable domain, with the rest obtained from reference TRBV15 and TRBJ2-7, is as follows: DAMVIQNPRYQVTQFGKPVTLSCSQTLNHNVMYWYQQKSSQAPKLLFHYYDKDFNNEADTPDNFQSRRPNTSFCFLDIRSPGLGDTAMYLCATSRDGISREQYFGPGTRLTVT.